This T cell receptor (beta chain) was found in a study of CD8+CD57+ T cells in acquired aplastic anemia. Across the whole study: Sorted CD4+ and CD8+ cell DNA averaged 3.2 ug.

The V end lost 1 base, the J end lost 3 bases, and 6 bases lay between the germline ends. CDR1 is LGHDT, CDR2 YNNKEL, per germline (reference sequence). The CDR3 contains 14 residues. Genomic DNA served as template for TCR beta VDJ and CDR3 profiling. TCRdb re-analysed the reads in MiXCR, keeping a single row per CDR3 protein. The data hold under 200,000 distinct CDR3 sequences, with 47% observed a single time. For sequencing, patients were chosen who had shown expansion of CD8+CD57+ cells by flow cytometry. This clonotype was counted only a few times. Sequenced material: sorted CD4+, CD8+, or CD8+CD57+ T cells (not recorded which) from PBMCs. The chain combines TRBV3-1 with TRBJ2-2; D gene uncertain. This clonotype originated in a human donor with aplastic anemia. This CDR3 is CASSQVIYTGELFF. The CDR3 DNA reads as TGTGCCAGCAGCCAAGTAATTTACACCGGGGAGCTGTTTTTT.